Sequencing of this T cell receptor (beta chain) was carried out in a study of blood T cells in healthy people across ages. A second about 7 to 12 cycle PCR used barcoded and J-beta primers. From the 5' RACE reads, TCRdb called clonotypes with MiXCR, one entry per CDR3 protein. The sample includes about 1,500,000 distinct CDR3 sequences, 40% to 50% of them seen just once. There are 17 residues in the CDR3. The V and J ends lost 5 bases and 2 bases, in that order; junction bases with no gene match: 14. CDR1 and CDR2 (germline): LNHDA, SQIVND (reference sequence). This chain uses TRBV19 with TRBJ1-1; the match to TRBD1 covers 7 bases. Sample: blood. This receptor was identified in a woman in her late teens or twenties in good health. CDR3 sequence reads: CASSSQSTGTSNTEAFF. DNA for the CDR3: TGTGCCAGTAGTTCCCAATCGACAGGGACATCTAACACTGAAGCTTTCTTT.